This passage covers 32 T cell receptor beta chains from one sample sequenced in a study of radiation and T cells in renal cell carcinoma (dated by TCRdb to 2020 to 2021). In light of the paper, this sample's time point label describes: blood 4 weeks post-SBRT, at nephrectomy. This specimen's treatment or condition label, interpreted: 15 Gy SBRT to primary tumor, nephrectomy 4 weeks later. Library construction relied on the immunoSEQ multiplex PCR assay. TCRdb took this table from immuneACCESS and kept in-frame rearrangements with V and J called. Such tables lack part of the clones; where checked against another copy, unresolved V genes explain under half of the gap, and the rest is unexplained. The sample yields some 30,000 clones; roughly 80% were counted once. Around a third of the sample rests with the top ten. The source was blood, collected from a patient whose treatment included radiotherapy and nephrectomy. The receptors originated from a man in his sixties with renal cell carcinoma.

The chain links TRBV5-1 to TRBJ2-5; 12 bases fit TRBD1. V shed 8 bases and J 5 bases; nucleotides not matched to a gene: 13. This CDR3 has 16 residues. Per the germline V gene, CDR1 is SGHRS and CDR2 is YFSETQ. The CDR3: CASRPPGQGARETQYF. The CDR3 coding sequence is TGCGCCAGTCGCCCACCGGGACAGGGGGCGCGTGAGACCCAGTACTTC.

The rearrangement uses TRBV12-5 and TRBJ2-5; 12 bases map to TRBD2. The CDR3 runs 18 residues. The V gene's germline CDR1 is LGHNT and CDR2 FRNRAP. Germline trimming cut 1 base from V and 2 bases from J; bases unmatched to any gene: 8. CDR3 amino acids: CASGLGPRLAGGQETQYF. CDR3 DNA: TGTGCTAGTGGTTTGGGTCCCCGTCTAGCGGGAGGGCAAGAGACCCAGTACTTC. The entire variable domain, with the rest obtained from reference TRBV12-5 and TRBJ2-5, is as follows: DARVTQTPRHKVTEMGQEVTMRCQPILGHNTVFWYRQTMMQGLELLAYFRNRAPLDDSGMPKDRFSAEMPDATLATLKIQPSEPRDSAVYFCASGLGPRLAGGQETQYFGPGTRLLVL.

The V and J genes are TRBV30 and TRBJ2-7; D not resolved. CDR1 GTSNPN and CDR2 SVGIG come from the germline V gene (reference sequence). Trimming removed 0 bases at V and 4 bases at J, with 10 bases between. The CDR3 is made up of 13 amino acids. In DNA form, the CDR3 reads TGTGCCTGGAGTGTATGGCAGCCTTACGAGCAGTACTTC. It translates to CAWSVWQPYEQYF.

The V and J genes are TRBV28 and TRBJ2-3; D call uncertain. The CDR3 runs to 15 residues. V lost 5 bases and J 3 bases, leaving 15 bases between the germline ends. Germline assignment: CDR1 MDHEN and CDR2 SYDVKM. The CDR3 here is CASSVPAHLTDTQYF. CDR3 nucleotides: TGTGCCAGCAGTGTGCCGGCCCACTTAACAGATACGCAGTATTTT. Variable domain in full (rest from reference TRBV28 and TRBJ2-3): DVKVTQSSRYLVKRTGEKVFLECVQDMDHENMFWYRQDPGLGLRLIYFSYDVKMKEKGDIPEGYSVSREKKERFSLILESASTNQTSMYLCASSVPAHLTDTQYFGPGTRLTVL.

J is TRBJ1-2 and V is TRBV5-1, with 7 nucleotides matching TRBD1. V gave up 4 bases and J gave up 3 bases; unmatched junction bases: 6. Germline assignment: CDR1 SGHRS and CDR2 YFSETQ. The CDR3 sequence is 14 residues long. Here the CDR3 DNA reads TGCGCCAGCAGCCCGACAGGGAGGGACTATGGCTACACCTTC. Amino acids: CASSPTGRDYGYTF.

The chain is built from TRBV7-2 and TRBJ1-1; D is perhaps TRBD1 (5 bases). The germline V and J ends were trimmed by 2 bases and 7 bases, with 17 bases remaining between them. The CDR3 is 15 amino acids. Germline assignment: CDR1 SGHTA and CDR2 FQGNSA. CDR3: CASSLWGYHGGEAFF. CDR3 nucleotides: TGTGCCAGCAGCTTATGGGGGTATCACGGGGGTGAAGCTTTCTTT.

This clone has a handful of counts. V is TRBV30 and J is TRBJ1-5, with D possibly TRBD1 on 5 matching bases. The germline CDR1 and CDR2 sequences are GTSNPN and SVGIG (reference sequence). This CDR3 is 13 amino acids long. Trimming cost V 4 bases and J 6 bases, with 13 bases left between them. CDR3 sequence reads: CAWKDGRGQPQHF. The CDR3 DNA follows: TGTGCCTGGAAGGACGGGAGGGGTCAGCCCCAGCATTTT.

About this clone itself: Other DNA sequences in this sample translate to the same CDR3. V and J are TRBV18 and TRBJ2-7, with TRBD2 identical over 8 bases. The CDR3 consists of 15 residues. CDR1 is KGHSH, CDR2 LQKENI, per germline. The V gene end was trimmed by 6 bases and the J gene end by 1 base; junction bases not matched to a gene: 8. The CDR3 coding sequence is TGTGCCAGCTCTCCGAGCGGGAGTAGTTCCTACGAGCAGTACTTC. Protein: CASSPSGSSSYEQYF.

This clone showed up just a few times. V usage is TRBV5-1 and J usage is TRBJ2-1; D ambiguous. The CDR3 is made up of 14 amino acids. V lost 3 bases to trimming and J lost 9 bases, with 16 bases between them. CDR1 and CDR2 (germline): SGHRS, YFSETQ. The CDR3 DNA reads as TGCGCCAGCAGCTACTGGACGTTCGATAGTGAGCAGTTCTTC. This translates into CASSYWTFDSEQFF.

CDR3 residues: CASSSWTASYGYTF. The CDR3, as DNA: TGCGCCAGCAGCTCCTGGACAGCCAGCTATGGCTACACCTTC. This chain connects TRBV5-1 to TRBJ1-2; tentative D call: TRBD1 (6 bases). With 3 bases removed from V and 4 bases from J, the gap between germline ends came to 13 bases. The CDR3 is made up of 14 amino acids. Germline V CDR1 and CDR2: SGHRS, YFSETQ.

The chain employs TRBV18 and TRBJ2-1, with D possibly being TRBD2 (6 bases). The CDR3 runs to 14 residues. Trimming took off 1 base at V and 6 bases at J, with 10 bases between the two ends. Germline lookup yields CDR1 KGHSH and CDR2 LQKENI. The CDR3 region has the DNA TGTGCCAGCTCACCACGACTAGTGGGCAATGAGCAGTTCTTC. This translates into CASSPRLVGNEQFF. The entire variable domain, with the rest obtained from reference TRBV18 and TRBJ2-1, is as follows: NAGVMQNPRHLVRRRGQEARLRCSPMKGHSHVYWYRQLPEEGLKFMVYLQKENIIDESGMPKERFSAEFPKEGPSILRIQQVVRGDSAAYFCASSPRLVGNEQFFGPGTRLTVL.

In this sample, this clone turned up a few times. The J gene is TRBJ2-5, the V gene TRBV27; tentatively, D is TRBD1 or TRBD2 (5 bases each). The germline V gene encodes CDR1 MNHEY and CDR2 SMNVEV (reference sequence). The CDR3 is 15 residues long. Deletions cut 6 bases from V and 5 bases from J, with 19 bases between. CDR3: CASRRGGLLWETQYF. The DNA of the CDR3 is TGTGCCAGCAGACGGGGCGGACTGTTGTGGGAGACCCAGTACTTC.

This chain uses TRBV2 with TRBJ1-1; 7 bases are shared with TRBD1. The V gene end was trimmed by 5 bases and the J gene end by 1 base; junction bases not matched to a gene: 7. This CDR3 has 15 amino acids. Germline CDR1 SNHLY, CDR2 FYNNEI. The CDR3 loop reads CASSPVGTANTEAFF. The CDR3 nucleotides read TGTGCCAGCAGTCCTGTTGGGACAGCGAACACTGAAGCTTTCTTT.

The chain joins TRBV6-1 to TRBJ1-2; D is unresolved. CDR3 length equals 13 residues. The germline V and J ends were trimmed by 0 bases and 4 bases, with 6 bases remaining between them. Germline loops: CDR1 MNHNS, CDR2 SASEGT. The CDR3 nucleotides read TGTGCCAGCAGTGAAGCTGGCACCTATGGCTACACCTTC. It specifies CASSEAGTYGYTF.

This sequence joins TRBV20-1 and TRBJ2-1; D unresolved. V lost 3 bases and J 8 bases, leaving 8 bases between the germline ends. Germline assignment: CDR1 DFQATT and CDR2 SNEGSKA (reference sequence). This CDR3 spans 11 amino acids. This CDR3 is CSASGIYEQFF. CDR3 DNA sequence: TGCAGTGCTAGCGGCATTTATGAGCAGTTCTTC.

The CDR3 spells CASSLVGDYEQYF. CDR3 in DNA: TGCGCCAGCAGCTTGGTAGGCGACTACGAGCAGTACTTC. The rearrangement links TRBV5-1 to TRBJ2-7, with D uncertain. V was trimmed by 0 bases and J by 3 bases, leaving 7 bases between them. CDR1 and CDR2 from the germline V gene are SGHRS and YFSETQ. The CDR3 runs to 13 residues.

V usage is TRBV5-4 and J usage is TRBJ2-3; D remains unclear. The germline V gene encodes CDR1 SGHNT and CDR2 YYREEE (reference sequence). The V gene lost 4 bases and the J gene lost 6 bases, with 12 bases spanning the gap. The CDR3 extends over 13 amino acids. For the CDR3, the DNA is TGTGCCAGCAGCCCACCGAACACGGATACGCAGTATTTT. It specifies CASSPPNTDTQYF. Looking up the rest from reference TRBV5-4 and TRBJ2-3 gives the full variable domain: ETGVTQSPTHLIKTRGQQVTLRCSSQSGHNTVSWYQQALGQGPQFIFQYYREEENGRGNFPPRFSGLQFPNYSSELNVNALELDDSALYLCASSPPNTDTQYFGPGTRLTVL.

Written as DNA, the CDR3 is TGTGCCAGCGCAAGGGGGCCGGACTATGGCTACACCTTC. It codes for CASARGPDYGYTF. V and J are TRBV11-2 and TRBJ1-2; TRBD1 matches 7 bases. From germline, CDR1 is SGHAT and CDR2 FQNNGV. This CDR3 contains 13 residues. The V gene end was trimmed by 8 bases and the J gene end by 3 bases; junction bases not matched to a gene: 6.

V is TRBV19 and J is TRBJ2-3; TRBD2 matches 12 bases. The germline V gene encodes CDR1 LNHDA and CDR2 SQIVND (reference sequence). There are 14 residues in the CDR3. V dropped 3 bases and J dropped 7; count of bases not matched to a gene: 2. CDR3 region: CASSMTSGSHTQYF. The CDR3 DNA is TGTGCCAGTAGTATGACTAGCGGGAGCCATACGCAGTATTTT.

The rearrangement joins TRBV7-2 to TRBJ2-3; D is unclear. With 2 bases removed from V and 6 bases from J, the gap between germline ends came to 18 bases. The germline CDR1 and CDR2 sequences are SGHTA and FQGNSA. This CDR3 has 16 residues. The CDR3 DNA sequence: TGTGCCAGCAGCTTATTAGGGATACCCACGGGCGATACGCAGTATTTT. Its translation: CASSLLGIPTGDTQYF.

The gene calls are TRBV4-1 and TRBJ1-5; TRBD1 matches 11 bases. The CDR3 extends over 17 amino acids. From germline, CDR1 is MGHRA and CDR2 YSYEKL. Trimming took 2 bases from V and 5 from J; bases not matched to a gene: 8. The DNA of the CDR3 is TGCGCCAGCAGCCAAATCACGGGACAGGGGGGCGATCAGCCCCAGCATTTT. As protein: CASSQITGQGGDQPQHF.

This clone was recorded only once. CDR3 residues: CASSLGPPIQGYNEQFF. As DNA, the CDR3 is TGCGCCAGCAGCTTGGGACCTCCGATACAGGGCTACAATGAGCAGTTCTTC. The rearrangement uses TRBV5-1 and TRBJ2-1; a weak D match, TRBD1 (6 bases). Germline lookup yields CDR1 SGHRS and CDR2 YFSETQ. With 0 bases removed from V and 3 bases from J, the gap between germline ends came to 16 bases. The CDR3 covers 17 residues.

This clone was counted once. The chain links TRBV19 to TRBJ2-5; unclear D gene. This CDR3 spans 13 amino acids. Deletions cut 2 bases from V and 5 bases from J, with 9 bases between. Germline values: CDR1 LNHDA, CDR2 SQIVND (reference sequence). This chain's CDR3 is CASSISIVETQYF. CDR3 nucleotides: TGTGCCAGTAGTATATCCATAGTTGAGACCCAGTACTTC.

The V and J genes are TRBV12-5 and TRBJ2-1; D gene ambiguous. With 1 base removed from V and 8 bases from J, the gap between germline ends came to 12 bases. Germline V gives CDR1 LGHNT, CDR2 FRNRAP. CDR3 length equals 14 residues. CDR3 amino acids: CASGLGWAGDEQFF. In DNA form, the CDR3 reads TGTGCTAGTGGTTTGGGCTGGGCTGGGGATGAGCAGTTCTTC.

This rearrangement joins TRBV13 to TRBJ1-2; 7 bases are a match to TRBD1. The junction had 9 bases not matched to a gene; V was cut back by 5 bases and J by 0 bases. The CDR3 sequence is 16 residues long. Germline lookup yields CDR1 PRHDT and CDR2 FYEKMQ (reference sequence). The CDR3 DNA follows: TGTGCCAGCAGCACCCCCGGGACAGATACTAACTATGGCTACACCTTC. This encodes CASSTPGTDTNYGYTF.

This clone qualifies as medium-sized. The V call is TRBV5-6, the J call TRBJ2-7; D not certain. The CDR3 extends over 13 amino acids. Per germline, CDR1 SGHDT and CDR2 YYEEEE. V was shortened by 3 bases and J by 7 bases, with 14 bases between the two germline ends. The CDR3 DNA follows: TGTGCCAGCAGCTACCAGCAGTGGGCTGAGCAGTACTTC. As protein: CASSYQQWAEQYF.

V and J are TRBV7-6 and TRBJ1-5; the D is unclear. Germline V CDR1 and CDR2: SGHVS, FNYEAQ. Trimming removed 5 bases from V and 0 bases from J, with 14 bases in between. The CDR3 is 16 residues long. The CDR3 nucleotides read TGTGCCAGCAGCACAACGTCGGACTTTAGCAATCAGCCCCAGCATTTT. Translated: CASSTTSDFSNQPQHF. Full variable domain (rest looked up from reference TRBV7-6 and TRBJ1-5): GAGVSQSPRYKVTKRGQDVALRCDPISGHVSLYWYRQALGQGPEFLTYFNYEAQQDKSGLPNDRFSAERPEGSISTLTIQRTEQRDSAMYRCASSTTSDFSNQPQHFGDGTRLSIL.

The V and J genes are TRBV2 and TRBJ2-1, with D perhaps TRBD2 (5 bases). The ends were cut back, 8 bases at V and 6 bases at J, with 14 bases in the middle. Germline V gives CDR1 SNHLY, CDR2 FYNNEI. This CDR3 has 13 amino acids. As DNA, the CDR3 is TGTGCCAGCGGAACGGGATTTTCCAATGAGCAGTTCTTC. Protein: CASGTGFSNEQFF.

Details on this clone: A read error may account for a junction end that differs from germline. The V and J genes are TRBV29-1 and TRBJ2-7; 11 positions agree with TRBD1. CDR1 is SQVTM and CDR2 is ANQGSEA in the germline V gene. This CDR3 region has 13 residues. This chain's CDR3 is CSVEGQGAYEQYF. In nucleotides, the CDR3 is TGCAGCGTCGAAGGACAGGGGGCTTACGAGCAGTACTTC.

The chain links TRBV11-2 to TRBJ2-1, with 10 bases lining up with TRBD2. Germline V gene data show CDR1 as SGHAT and CDR2 as FQNNGV. With V trimmed by 5 bases and J by 0 bases, 1 base remained unmatched. The CDR3 has 15 amino acids. The CDR3 bases are TGTGCCAGCAGCAGCGGGAGGGCCTCCTACAATGAGCAGTTCTTC. It codes for CASSSGRASYNEQFF.

In its sample, this clone was seen once. The chain recombines TRBV10-2 with TRBJ1-1; D is undetermined. V was cut by 3 bases and J by 4 bases, with 6 bases left in between. Germline V gene data show CDR1 as WSHSY and CDR2 as SAAADI. The length of the CDR3 is 12 residues. CDR3 DNA: TGCGCCAGCAGTGAAATCTTCACTGAAGCTTTCTTT. This codes for CASSEIFTEAFF.

V and J are TRBV19 and TRBJ2-1; D uncertain. CDR1 is LNHDA and CDR2 is SQIVND in the germline V gene (reference sequence). The ends were cut back, 6 bases at V and 5 bases at J, with 5 bases in the middle. The length of the CDR3 is 11 residues. CDR3 protein: CASRSNNEQFF. Here the CDR3 DNA reads TGTGCCAGTAGATCTAACAATGAGCAGTTCTTC.